Reported below is one TCR beta chain. The data were obtained in a study of CD8+ T cells in alopecia areata. About the research overall: Treated patients were given oral tofacitinib, which was dosed at 5 to 10 mg twice daily. Tofacitinib was given for 6 to 18 months, then stopped for 6 months.

Noted treatment: oral pan-JAK inhibitor, 5-10 mg twice daily. The researchers isolated CD4+ and CD8+ T cells from PBMCs by sorting. Investigators isolated RNA and reverse transcribed it into cDNA to act as the sequencing template. Produced via immunoSEQ multiplex PCR; TCRdb's table is partial and in-frame only. The sample has a few hundred thousand clones, roughly three fifths seen once. CDR1 SGHTA and CDR2 FQGNSA come from the germline V gene. With 0 bases removed from V and 2 bases from J, the gap between germline ends came to 8 bases. The CDR3 loop spans 14 amino acids. This TCR derives from a human donor with alopecia areata. This sample comprised CD4+ T cells sorted from blood, obtained between weeks 43 and 45, from a patient treated with tofacitinib. The chain employs TRBV7-2 and TRBJ2-7, with D possibly TRBD1 on 5 matching bases. CDR3 in amino acids: CASSLAAGTYEQYF. The CDR3, as DNA: TGTGCCAGCAGCTTAGCGGCAGGGACCTACGAGCAGTACTTC.